This T cell receptor (beta chain) was sequenced for a study of identical twins. This clonotype was counted between two and nine times. Antigen unknown. Overall study results and limits: There were fewer insertions in abundant cord blood beta clonotypes, but memory repertoires showed no such pattern. In monozygotic twins, models underestimated the sharing of out-of-frame TCR alpha. Partly confounded zero-insertion analyses could result from invariant MAIT and iNKT cells.

TCRdb independently ran MiXCR on the 5' RACE reads; one entry per CDR3 protein. The table lists about 450,000 distinct CDR3 sequences, around a sixth of them singletons. From germline, CDR1 is LGHDT and CDR2 YNNKEL (reference sequence). V shed 0 bases, J shed 2 bases, and the junction held 12 bases outside the gene matches. The CDR3 extends over 19 amino acids. V usage is TRBV3-1 and J usage is TRBJ2-7; 11 bases match TRBD2. Sequenced: naive T cells sorted from blood. The clonotype originates from a man aged 50-59 years in good health. The CDR3 is CASSQDPRASGRSTYEQYF. In DNA, the CDR3 is TGTGCCAGCAGCCAAGATCCTCGGGCTAGCGGGAGGTCGACCTACGAGCAGTACTTC.